A selection of T cell receptor beta chains follows, all from one sample in a study of shared clonotypes between healthy human individuals. Data came from immunoSEQ multiplex PCR; TCRdb stores just in-frame clones and leaves some out. The sample lists some 2.4 million clones, approximately 94% occurring once. Sequencing was done on a sample of naive CD4+ T cells from PBMCs. These receptors were taken from a man between 18 and 35 years old in good health. Some clones in this sample may be carry-over from other donors' samples. CDR3s include the opening cysteine and the closing phenylalanine or tryptophan. The D gene is left open where the match is weak.

j_call v_call d_call cdr3_nt cdr3_aa
TRBJ1-1 TRBV6-5 TRBD1 TGTGCCAGCAGTTACTCGACAGGGTACACTGGAGCTTTCTTT CASSYSTGYTGAFF
TRBJ2-7 TRBV4-2 TRBD1 TGTGCCAGCAGCCCTTCCGGCGGACAGGGGAACGAGCAGTACTTC CASSPSGGQGNEQYF
TRBJ1-2 TRBV27 - TGTGCCAGCAGACGTAATTCCGGGGAAAACTATGGCTACACCTTC CASRRNSGENYGYTF
TRBJ1-1 TRBV28 - TGTGCCAGCAGCACCCTAACGGGGCAATACACTGAAGCTTTCTTT CASSTLTGQYTEAFF
TRBJ2-1 TRBV29-1 TRBD2 TGCAGCGTTCTACAACGGCTAGCGGGCAATGAGCAGTTCTTC CSVLQRLAGNEQFF
TRBJ2-7 TRBV11-2 - TGTGCCAGCAGCTTAGAAAGGGGTACCGAGCAGTACTTC CASSLERGTEQYF
TRBJ1-2 TRBV28 - TGTGCCAGCAACTCCGGGGAAGGTGGTGGCTACACCTTC CASNSGEGGGYTF
TRBJ2-7 TRBV4-3 - TGCGCCAGCAGCCCTACCGGGACCTACCGATACGAGCAGTACTTC CASSPTGTYRYEQYF
TRBJ2-1 TRBV6-1 - TGTGCCAGCAGTGTAGGGGTGGTCTCCTACAATGAGCAGTTCTTC CASSVGVVSYNEQFF
TRBJ2-5 TRBV5-8 - TGTGCCAGCAGGTCTTCTGGGGAGACCCAGTACTTC CASRSSGETQYF
TRBJ1-3 TRBV9 - TGTGCCAGCAGCGTAGGGGCAGTCCGCTCTGGAAACACCATATATTTT CASSVGAVRSGNTIYF
TRBJ2-7 TRBV7-2 - TGTGCCAGCAGCCGCTCGGGTGGGTCCGAGCAGTACTTC CASSRSGGSEQYF
TRBJ1-1 TRBV9 - TGTGCCAGCAGCCCAGGGTCAGGACCGAACACTGAAGCTTTCTTT CASSPGSGPNTEAFF
TRBJ1-2 TRBV6-5 TRBD1 TGTGCCAGCAGTCCCCCGGGACAGGGGTTCCATGGCTACACCTTC CASSPPGQGFHGYTF
TRBJ1-1 TRBV5-1 TRBD1 TGCGCCAGCAGCTCGAGACCGGGACAGGGGCAAGGGAACACTGAAGCTTTCTTT CASSSRPGQGQGNTEAFF
TRBJ1-1 TRBV14 TRBD1 TGTGCCAGCAGCCGCCTACAGGGGGTTCCTGAAGCTTTCTTT CASSRLQGVPEAFF
TRBJ2-7 TRBV5-4 TRBD2 TGTGCCAGCAGCTCCGGGACTAGCGGGTCCTACGAGCAGTACTTC CASSSGTSGSYEQYF
TRBJ1-2 TRBV7-9 TRBD1 TGTGCCAGCAGCTTCGCAGGGGGAAATGGCTACACCTTC CASSFAGGNGYTF
TRBJ2-2 TRBV6-5 TRBD2 TGTGCCAGCAAGGGTCTAGCGGGAGAGACCGGGGAGCTGTTTTTT CASKGLAGETGELFF
TRBJ1-1 TRBV6-5 - TGTGCCAGTAGTTACTCGGGGGGGAACGCTGAAGCTTTCTTT CASSYSGGNAEAFF
TRBJ2-2 TRBV18 TRBD2 TGTGCCAGCTCACCACCGGCGGGGACTAAAGACACCGGGGAGCTGTTTTTT CASSPPAGTKDTGELFF
TRBJ2-4 TRBV14 - TGTGCCAGCAGCCGGACAGCCCCAAACATTCAGTACTTC CASSRTAPNIQYF
TRBJ1-1 TRBV6-1 - TGTGCCAGCAGTCGGTTCGGGGACGACACTGAAGCTTTCTTT CASSRFGDDTEAFF
TRBJ2-7 TRBV20-1 - TGCAGTGCTAGAGCGGGAGACGAGCAGTACTTC CSARAGDEQYF